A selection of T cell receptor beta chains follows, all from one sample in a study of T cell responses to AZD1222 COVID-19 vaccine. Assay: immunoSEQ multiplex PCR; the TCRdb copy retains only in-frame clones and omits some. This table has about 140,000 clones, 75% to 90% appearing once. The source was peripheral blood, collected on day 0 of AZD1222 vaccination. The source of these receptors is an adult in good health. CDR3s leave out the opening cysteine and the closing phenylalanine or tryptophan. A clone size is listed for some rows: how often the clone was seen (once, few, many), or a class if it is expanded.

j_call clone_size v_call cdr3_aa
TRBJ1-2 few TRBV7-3 ASSLRGGWANYSRNYGYT
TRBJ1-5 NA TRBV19 ASSILQGAIGQPQH
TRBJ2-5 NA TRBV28 ASSAGTSVQETQY
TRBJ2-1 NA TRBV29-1 SVERSGLAGYNEQF
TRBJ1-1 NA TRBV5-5 ASSPTGTTEAF
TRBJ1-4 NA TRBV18 ASSPRDQTGAFEKLF
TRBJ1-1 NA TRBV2 ASKRQGVGTEAF
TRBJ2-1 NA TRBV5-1 ASSYSQGPYYNEQF
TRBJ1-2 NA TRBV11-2 ASSVGQTNYGYT
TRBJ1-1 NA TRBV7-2 ASSPGTGFEAF
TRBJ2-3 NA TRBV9 ASSVESGASTDTQY
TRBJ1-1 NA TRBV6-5 ASRYRGNTEAF
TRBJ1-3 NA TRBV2 ASSEQGSGNTIY
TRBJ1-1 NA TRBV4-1 ASSEDRVRRQNTEAF
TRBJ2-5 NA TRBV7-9 ASSLSTSGLQETQY
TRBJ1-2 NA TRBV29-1 SVERYAGGESVRGGYT
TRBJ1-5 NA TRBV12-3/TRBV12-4 ASKWSGNQPQH
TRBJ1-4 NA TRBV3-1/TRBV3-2 ASSPGRPGATNEKLF